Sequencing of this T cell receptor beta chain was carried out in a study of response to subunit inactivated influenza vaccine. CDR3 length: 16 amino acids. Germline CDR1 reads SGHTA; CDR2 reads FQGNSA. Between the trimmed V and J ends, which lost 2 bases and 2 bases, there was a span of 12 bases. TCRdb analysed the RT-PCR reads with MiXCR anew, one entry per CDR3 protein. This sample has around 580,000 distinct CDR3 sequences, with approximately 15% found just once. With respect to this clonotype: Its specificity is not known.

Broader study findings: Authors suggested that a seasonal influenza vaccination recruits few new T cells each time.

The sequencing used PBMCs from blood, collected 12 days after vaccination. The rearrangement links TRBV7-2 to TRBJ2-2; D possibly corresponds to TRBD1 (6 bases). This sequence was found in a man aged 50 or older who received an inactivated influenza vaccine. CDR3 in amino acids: CASSLRWGTNTGELFF. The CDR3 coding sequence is TGTGCCAGCAGCTTACGGTGGGGGACAAACACCGGGGAGCTGTTTTTT. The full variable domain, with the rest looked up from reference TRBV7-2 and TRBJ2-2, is GAGVSQSPSNKVTEKGKDVELRCDPISGHTALYWYRQSLGQGLEFLIYFQGNSAPDKSGLPSDRFSAERTGGSVSTLTIQRTQQEDSAVYLCASSLRWGTNTGELFFGEGSRLTVL.